The next 15 T cell receptor beta chains were all read from a single sample in a study of cytomegalovirus exposure and HLA in healthy donors. The PCR made use of 60 Vbeta and 13 Jbeta primers. Clones were read by immunoSEQ multiplex PCR, and TCRdb kept only the in-frame ones, dropping some. This sample's clone table lists more than 95,000 clones. Sequenced input: PBMCs. Receptors originate from a man aged 35 to 55 in good health and CMV-seronegative.

The genes are TRBV4-1 and TRBJ2-3, with 9 bases lining up with TRBD2. CDR3 length equals 16 residues. The germline V gene has CDR1 MGHRA and CDR2 YSYEKL. After removal of 2 bases from V and 0 bases from J, the junction contained 3 bases not matched to a gene. The CDR3 DNA follows: TGCGCCAGCAGCCAATTAGCGGGGGCAAGCACAGATACGCAGTATTTT. Protein: CASSQLAGASTDTQYF.

This sequence joins TRBV5-6 and TRBJ2-4, with 7 positions matching TRBD2. Trimming took 4 bases from V and 7 from J; bases not matched to a gene: 14. Germline V gives CDR1 SGHDT, CDR2 YYEEEE. The CDR3 has 16 residues. CDR3 sequence reads: CASSPQGGLKWNIQYF. Written as DNA, the CDR3 is TGTGCCAGCAGCCCCCAGGGAGGGCTGAAGTGGAACATTCAGTACTTC.

The rearrangement uses TRBV6-6 and TRBJ2-1; 10 nucleotides align to TRBD1. Germline V lookup: CDR1 MNHNY, CDR2 SVGAGI (reference sequence). The CDR3 spans 16 residues. V lost 4 bases, J lost 1 base, and 4 bases stayed unmatched. The CDR3 bases are TGTGCCAGCAGTTCCGGACAGGGGGGATCCTACAATGAGCAGTTCTTC. Translated, it gives CASSSGQGGSYNEQFF.

The chain recombines TRBV5-4 with TRBJ2-7, with D possibly TRBD2 on 5 matching bases. Trimming removed 3 bases at V and 4 bases at J, with 11 bases between. The CDR3 consists of 13 residues. Germline assignment: CDR1 SGHNT and CDR2 YYREEE (reference sequence). The CDR3 spells CASSSDPGYEQYF. The CDR3 DNA is TGTGCCAGCAGCTCGGACCCGGGGTACGAGCAGTACTTC.

The chain recombines TRBV30 with TRBJ2-1; 9 bases map to TRBD2. Per germline, CDR1 GTSNPN and CDR2 SVGIG (reference sequence). V gave up 1 base and J gave up 0 bases; unmatched junction bases: 7. This CDR3 spans 17 amino acids. The CDR3 sequence: CAWSGIAGESSYNEQFF. In DNA, the CDR3 is TGTGCCTGGAGTGGGATAGCGGGAGAGAGCTCCTACAATGAGCAGTTCTTC.

The V gene is TRBV5-1, the J gene TRBJ2-7; 10 bases are shared with TRBD2. Germline V lookup: CDR1 SGHRS, CDR2 YFSETQ. V shed 10 bases, J shed 6 bases, and the junction held 13 bases outside the gene matches. The CDR3 contains 14 residues. This chain's CDR3 is CAATSGITWCEQYF. The CDR3 nucleotides read TGCGCCGCTACTAGCGGGATTACTTGGTGCGAGCAGTACTTC. Together with reference TRBV5-1 and TRBJ2-7, the CDR3 gives the full variable domain: KAGVTQTPRYLIKTRGQQVTLSCSPISGHRSVSWYQQTPGQGLQFLFEYFSETQRNKGNFPGRFSGRQFSNSRSEMNVSTLELGDSALYLCAATSGITWCEQYFGPGTRLTVT.

This chain uses TRBV5-1 with TRBJ2-5; 7 nucleotides match TRBD1. From germline, CDR1 is SGHRS and CDR2 YFSETQ. The CDR3 is 14 residues long. V gave up 2 bases and J gave up 5 bases; unmatched junction bases: 6. The CDR3 bases are TGCGCCAGCAGCTTAAGACAGGGCCGGGAGACCCAGTACTTC. As protein: CASSLRQGRETQYF. Based on the CDR3 plus reference TRBV5-1 and TRBJ2-5, the full variable domain is KAGVTQTPRYLIKTRGQQVTLSCSPISGHRSVSWYQQTPGQGLQFLFEYFSETQRNKGNFPGRFSGRQFSNSRSEMNVSTLELGDSALYLCASSLRQGRETQYFGPGTRLLVL.

The chain employs TRBV7-9 and TRBJ1-2; 10 positions agree with TRBD1. CDR1 SEHNR and CDR2 FQNEAQ come from the germline V gene (reference sequence). Unmatched junction bases numbered 9, after V lost 10 bases and J lost 4 bases. The length of the CDR3 is 14 residues. This CDR3 is CAIPGDRGSYGYTF. DNA for the CDR3: TGTGCCATCCCGGGGGACAGGGGAAGCTATGGCTACACCTTC.

The rearrangement joins TRBV9 to TRBJ2-6; 8 bases line up with TRBD1. The junction had 4 bases not matched to a gene; V was cut back by 2 bases and J by 0 bases. In germline, CDR1 is SGDLS, CDR2 YYNGEE. The CDR3 contains 17 residues. DNA of the CDR3: TGTGCCAGCAGCGTGGGGACAGGAGTCTCTGGGGCCAACGTCCTGACTTTC. It translates to CASSVGTGVSGANVLTF.

This chain links TRBV10-3 with TRBJ1-1, with D unresolved. The CDR3 has 13 residues. The V gene's germline CDR1 is ENHRY and CDR2 SYGVKD. V was shortened by 3 bases and J by 0 bases, with 5 bases between the two germline ends. Here the CDR3 DNA reads TGTGCCATCAGTGACTTCTTGAACACTGAAGCTTTCTTT. Encoded protein: CAISDFLNTEAFF.

The chain joins TRBV5-4 to TRBJ1-6; D gene unclear. Per the germline V gene, CDR1 is SGHNT and CDR2 is YYREEE (reference sequence). The CDR3 length is 14 residues. Trimming removed 5 bases from V and 7 bases from J, with 13 bases in between. This chain's CDR3 is CASRPEQPNSPLHF. DNA of the CDR3: TGTGCCAGCAGGCCTGAACAGCCGAATTCACCCCTCCACTTT.

In terms of frequency, this clone is medium-sized (0.01 to 0.1%). This sequence joins TRBV19 and TRBJ1-1, with D uncertain. Per germline, CDR1 LNHDA and CDR2 SQIVND (reference sequence). The CDR3 length is 13 residues. V was clipped by 3 bases and J by 6 bases, with 11 bases between them. The chain's CDR3 is CASSIGPAAEAFF. The CDR3 DNA reads TGTGCCAGTAGTATCGGACCAGCGGCTGAAGCTTTCTTT.

This chain uses TRBV28 with TRBJ1-2; 8 bases map to TRBD1. CDR3 size: 13 residues. Trimming cost V 3 bases and J 7 bases; bases outside gene matches: 4. Germline-derived CDR1 and CDR2 are MDHEN and SYDVKM. This CDR3 reads CASSLDRVVGYTF. CDR3 coding DNA: TGTGCCAGCAGTTTGGACAGGGTGGTTGGCTACACCTTC.

The chain couples TRBV5-5 to TRBJ2-1; D not certain. Germline CDR1 is SGHKS and CDR2 is YYEKEE (reference sequence). The CDR3 is 13 amino acids. The V and J ends lost 6 bases and 10 bases respectively, with 17 bases between them. CDR3 in DNA: TGTGCCAGCACCCCTCACGCTAGTAACGAGCAGTTCTTC. Its translation is CASTPHASNEQFF.

CDR3 bases: TGCGCCAGCAGCCAGACCCCTGGCGGGAGAGATTCATTCTTC. Amino acids: CASSQTPGGRDSFF. The chain has TRBV4-1 and TRBJ2-1, with 7 positions matching TRBD2. CDR1 and CDR2 (germline): MGHRA, YSYEKL. This CDR3 contains 14 residues. The V segment lost 3 bases and the J segment 16 bases; nucleotides outside the gene matches: 15.